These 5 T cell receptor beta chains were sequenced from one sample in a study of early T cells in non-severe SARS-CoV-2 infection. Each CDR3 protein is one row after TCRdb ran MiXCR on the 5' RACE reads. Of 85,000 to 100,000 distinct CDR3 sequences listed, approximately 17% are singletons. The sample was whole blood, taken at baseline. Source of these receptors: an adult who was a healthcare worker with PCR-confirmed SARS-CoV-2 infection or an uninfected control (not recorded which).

The CDR3 sequence: CSARVGAQANTGELFF. DNA for the CDR3: TGCAGTGCTAGAGTTGGGGCCCAGGCGAACACCGGGGAGCTGTTTTTT. The chain is built from TRBV20-1 and TRBJ2-2; possibly TRBD1 for D (5 bases). The CDR3 totals 16 residues. Trimming removed 1 base from V and 0 bases from J, with 12 bases in between. CDR1 is DFQATT, CDR2 SNEGSKA, per germline (reference sequence).

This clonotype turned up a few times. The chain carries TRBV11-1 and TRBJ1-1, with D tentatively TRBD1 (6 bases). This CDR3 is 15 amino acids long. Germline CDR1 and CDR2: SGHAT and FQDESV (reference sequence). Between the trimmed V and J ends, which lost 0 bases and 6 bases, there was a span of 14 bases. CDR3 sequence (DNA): TGTGCCAGCAGCTTAGCGGGGGGCCTTTGGGCTGAAGCTTTCTTT. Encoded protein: CASSLAGGLWAEAFF.

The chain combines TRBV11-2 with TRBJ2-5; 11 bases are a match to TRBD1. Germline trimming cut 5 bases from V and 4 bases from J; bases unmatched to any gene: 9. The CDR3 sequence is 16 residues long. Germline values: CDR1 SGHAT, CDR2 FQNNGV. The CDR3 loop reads CASSHRLGQGGETQYF. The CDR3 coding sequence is TGTGCCAGCAGCCACCGCTTGGGACAGGGGGGAGAGACCCAGTACTTC.

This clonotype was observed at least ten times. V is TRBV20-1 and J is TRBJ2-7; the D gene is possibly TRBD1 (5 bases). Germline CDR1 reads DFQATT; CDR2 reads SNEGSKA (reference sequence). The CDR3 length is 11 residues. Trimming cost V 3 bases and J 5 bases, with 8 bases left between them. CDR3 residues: CSASSGHEQYF. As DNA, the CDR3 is TGCAGTGCTAGCTCAGGGCACGAGCAGTACTTC.

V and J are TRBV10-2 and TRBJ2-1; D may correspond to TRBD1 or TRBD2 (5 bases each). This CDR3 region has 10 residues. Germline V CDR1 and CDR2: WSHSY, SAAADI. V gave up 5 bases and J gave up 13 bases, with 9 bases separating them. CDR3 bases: TGCGCCAGCAGTTCGGGACCCCAGTTCTTC. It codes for CASSSGPQFF.